These T cell receptor beta chains were read from a single sample in a study of beta chain features in type 1 diabetes. TCRdb keeps only in-frame clones here, not all; method: immunoSEQ multiplex PCR. The sample has 150,000 to 200,000 clones, approximately 9.9% seen once. The sequenced sample consisted of central memory CD4+ T cells from blood. The source is a woman between 18 and 30 years old in good health. CDR3s include the opening cysteine and the closing phenylalanine or tryptophan. Each record gives: D gene, clone size, J gene, V gene, CDR3 DNA, CDR3 protein. D genes are given only for firm matches. Not all rows give a size; the values are once, few, many and, for expanded clones, a class.

NA few TRBJ2-3 TRBV19 TGTGCCAGTAGTACGCTGGGGGGTGATACGCAGTATTTT CASSTLGGDTQYF
TRBD1 NA TRBJ2-5 TRBV6-6 TGTGCCAGCAAAAAGGACAGGGTGGTTGGGACCCAGTACTTC CASKKDRVVGTQYF
TRBD2 few TRBJ2-1 TRBV19 TGTGCCAGTAGTATAGCCCAGCTAGCGGGAGGTGAGCAGTTCTTC CASSIAQLAGGEQFF
TRBD2 few TRBJ2-5 TRBV7-8 TGTGCCAGCAGCTTAGCCACAGCGGGAGGGCCCGAGACCCAGTACTTC CASSLATAGGPETQYF
NA few TRBJ2-7 TRBV7-6 TGTGCCAGCAGCTTAGAATCTGGACGGAGGGCCGAGCAGTACTTC CASSLESGRRAEQYF
NA few TRBJ1-2 TRBV2 TGTGCCAGCAGTGAAGCCGACAGGAGGAGCGCGGGCTACACCTTC CASSEADRRSAGYTF
NA few TRBJ1-4 TRBV7-6 TGTGCCAGCAGACAAACGATAGGGGGGGCAGGAGAAAAACTGTTTTTT CASRQTIGGAGEKLFF
NA NA TRBJ1-2 TRBV7-9 TGTGCCAGCAGCTCCGGGGGCCTCGGGAGGGGCTACACCTTC CASSSGGLGRGYTF
TRBD1 NA TRBJ2-3 TRBV5-1 TGCGCCAGCAACAGGGACAGACTCACAGATACGCAGTATTTT CASNRDRLTDTQYF
NA many TRBJ1-2 TRBV7-9 TGTGCCAGCAGCCTCCCGGCGGCCCTTGGCTACACCTTC CASSLPAALGYTF
NA few TRBJ2-5 TRBV30 TGTGCCTGGGGGGGGGAGACCCAGTACTTC CAWGGETQYF
TRBD2 few TRBJ2-4 TRBV6-1 TGTGCCAGCAGTGAAAGAGGCGGGGGAGACATTCAGTACTTC CASSERGGGDIQYF
NA once TRBJ1-5 TRBV5-5 TGTGCCAGCAGCTTGATAGAGGGCTTACAGCCCCAGCATTTT CASSLIEGLQPQHF
TRBD1 NA TRBJ2-1 TRBV18 TGTGCCAGCTCACCCCCGGGACAGGGGATTTATAGTGAGCAGTTCTTC CASSPPGQGIYSEQFF
NA NA TRBJ2-3 TRBV7-9 TGTGCCAGCAGCACCGGGGGCACAGATACGCAGTATTTT CASSTGGTDTQYF
NA few TRBJ1-1 TRBV30 TGTGCCTGGAGTGTCAGGACAGCGATGAACACTGAAGCTTTCTTT CAWSVRTAMNTEAFF
NA NA TRBJ2-1 TRBV5-4 TGTGCCAGCAGCTTTAATGCACCTACTCTCTACAATGAGCAGTTCTTC CASSFNAPTLYNEQFF
TRBD1 few TRBJ2-7 TRBV7-9 TGTGCCAGCAGCCGCATGACAGGGCACGAGCAGTACTTC CASSRMTGHEQYF
NA NA TRBJ1-2 TRBV7-2 TGTGCCAGCAGCTTACCAGGAATAAACTATGGCTACACCTTC CASSLPGINYGYTF